Listed here is a single TCR beta chain. The antigen is undetermined. The sample has other DNA sequences that encode this CDR3 too. This entry comes from a study of shared clonotypes between healthy human individuals. Study-wide results and limits: An expected dependence of interdonor clonotype sharing on sequencing depth was noted. The rarefaction results pointed to incomplete sorted-subset sequencing despite large depth. Blood was the only sampled material, and tissue repertoires likely differ.

Sequencing was performed with immunoSEQ multiplex PCR; in TCRdb, only in-frame clones are kept and a portion is missing. The data show roughly 2,000,000 clones, approximately 94% seen once. Naive CD8 cells, CD45RO-negative and positively selected for CCR7, excluded terminally differentiated effector memory CD45RA+ cells. Trimming pared 4 bases from V and 3 bases from J, leaving 6 bases between. CDR3 length: 12 amino acids. Germline-derived CDR1 and CDR2 are SNHLY and FYNNEI. Sequencing was carried out using naive CD8+ T cells sorted from blood. The gene calls are TRBV2 and TRBJ1-2, with D perhaps TRBD1 (6 bases). The receptor was isolated from a man aged 18 to 30 in good health. The CDR3 DNA sequence: TGTGCCAGCAGTGGACAGGACTATGGCTACACCTTC. Protein sequence: CASSGQDYGYTF.